These 19 T cell receptor beta chains were all obtained from the same sample, sequenced in a study of cytomegalovirus exposure and HLA in healthy donors. This table comes from immunoSEQ multiplex PCR, and its TCRdb copy is limited to in-frame clones, with some not included. Of more than 300,000 clones in the sample, 86% were seen once. Source material: PBMCs. The receptors shown here come from a woman aged 18-35 years in good health and CMV-seronegative.

This clone has more than one count but fewer than ten. In the same sample, other DNA sequences code for this CDR3. CDR3 amino acids: CASSQDYGTANTGELFF. The CDR3 DNA is TGCGCCAGCAGCCAAGATTACGGGACAGCGAACACCGGGGAGCTGTTTTTT. This sequence joins TRBV4-3 and TRBJ2-2; TRBD1 aligns across 7 bases. Germline V CDR1 and CDR2: LGHNA, YSLEER. Unmatched junction bases numbered 4, after V lost 0 bases and J lost 0 bases. This CDR3 is built from 17 residues.

The chain uses TRBV9 and TRBJ2-7, with 9 bases identical to TRBD1. CDR1 and CDR2 from the germline V gene are SGDLS and YYNGEE. V dropped 4 bases and J dropped 1; count of bases not matched to a gene: 3. There are 14 residues in the CDR3. CDR3 loop: CASSPGTGSYEQYF. In DNA, the CDR3 is TGTGCCAGCAGCCCCGGGACAGGGTCCTACGAGCAGTACTTC.

The genes are TRBV6-6 and TRBJ2-7; tentatively, D is TRBD1 (6 bases). Trimming shortened V by 0 bases and J by 6 bases, and 9 bases separated the two germline ends. This CDR3 has 13 residues. Germline CDR1 MNHNY, CDR2 SVGAGI (reference sequence). The CDR3 sequence: CASSYSPRGEQYF. The DNA for the CDR3 is TGTGCCAGCAGTTACTCGCCCAGGGGCGAGCAGTACTTC.

The chain has TRBV7-2 and TRBJ2-7; 7 bases align to TRBD2. J gave up 6 bases and V 0 bases, and 5 bases lay outside the gene matches. This CDR3 region has 14 residues. The germline gives CDR1 SGHTA, CDR2 FQGNSA. The CDR3 is CASSLARGTREQYF. The CDR3 bases are TGTGCCAGCAGCTTAGCGCGGGGGACTCGCGAGCAGTACTTC. The variable domain in full, completed from reference TRBV7-2 and TRBJ2-7, reads GAGVSQSPSNKVTEKGKDVELRCDPISGHTALYWYRQSLGQGLEFLIYFQGNSAPDKSGLPSDRFSAERTGGSVSTLTIQRTQQEDSAVYLCASSLARGTREQYFGPGTRLTVT.

This clone was picked up one time. This chain joins TRBV5-4 and TRBJ2-2; maybe TRBD2 (6 bases). Trimming shortened V by 0 bases and J by 6 bases, and 12 bases separated the two germline ends. The germline V gene encodes CDR1 SGHNT and CDR2 YYREEE (reference sequence). The CDR3 sequence is 15 residues long. The DNA of the CDR3 is TGTGCCAGCAGCTTGGGCCTTTCGGGGGCCGGGGAGCTGTTTTTT. As protein: CASSLGLSGAGELFF.

The gene calls are TRBV6-5 and TRBJ2-7; 8 bases match TRBD2. Per the germline V gene, CDR1 is MNHEY and CDR2 is SVGAGI. This CDR3 has 15 amino acids. Unmatched junction bases numbered 8, after V lost 4 bases and J lost 3 bases. CDR3 protein: CASSSPTSANYEQYF. CDR3 nucleotide sequence: TGTGCCAGCAGTTCCCCGACTAGCGCCAACTACGAGCAGTACTTC.

The chain couples TRBV5-6 to TRBJ2-1; 10 positions agree with TRBD1. V was clipped by 4 bases and J by 6 bases; unmatched bases: 7. Germline-derived CDR1 and CDR2 are SGHDT and YYEEEE. The CDR3 consists of 15 residues. CDR3 amino acids: CASSGSGTGANEQFF. For the CDR3, the DNA is TGTGCCAGCAGCGGATCCGGGACAGGGGCCAATGAGCAGTTCTTC.

The gene calls are TRBV9 and TRBJ2-3; TRBD1 agrees at 8 bases. In germline, CDR1 is SGDLS, CDR2 YYNGEE. The CDR3 has 18 amino acids. V shed 3 bases, J shed 0 bases, and the junction held 12 bases outside the gene matches. The CDR3 DNA reads as TGTGCCAGCAGCGGGCGACAGGGGACAGCGGCTAGCACAGATACGCAGTATTTT. Encoded protein: CASSGRQGTAASTDTQYF. Drawing the rest from reference TRBV9 and TRBJ2-3, the complete variable domain is DSGVTQTPKHLITATGQRVTLRCSPRSGDLSVYWYQQSLDQGLQFLIQYYNGEERAKGNILERFSAQQFPDLHSELNLSSLELGDSALYFCASSGRQGTAASTDTQYFGPGTRLTVL.

The chain combines TRBV7-2 with TRBJ2-7; D is unclear. Deletions cut 5 bases from V and 6 bases from J, with 11 bases between. Germline CDR1 SGHTA, CDR2 FQGNSA. The CDR3 spans 12 residues. Here the CDR3 DNA reads TGTGCCAGCAGCACCGACACTCGCGAGCAGTACTTC. Its protein product is CASSTDTREQYF.

The V and J genes are TRBV5-5 and TRBJ1-5; D ambiguous. This CDR3 comprises 19 residues. Trimming removed 1 base at V and 1 base at J, with 21 bases between. Germline V CDR1 and CDR2: SGHKS, YYEKEE (reference sequence). The CDR3 reads CASSLSVRGADGSNQPQHF. The CDR3 DNA follows: TGTGCCAGCAGCTTGTCTGTTCGGGGTGCGGACGGGAGCAATCAGCCCCAGCATTTT. Drawing the rest from reference TRBV5-5 and TRBJ1-5, the complete variable domain is DAGVTQSPTHLIKTRGQQVTLRCSPISGHKSVSWYQQVLGQGPQFIFQYYEKEERGRGNFPDRFSARQFPNYSSELNVNALLLGDSALYLCASSLSVRGADGSNQPQHFGDGTRLSIL.

The chain carries TRBV11-3 and TRBJ2-1, with D perhaps TRBD1 (6 bases). The CDR3 loop spans 15 amino acids. CDR1 and CDR2 (germline): SGHNT, YENEEA. Trimming took 0 bases from V and 5 from J, leaving 11 bases between them. The CDR3 here is CASSLEGADDNEQFF. The DNA of the CDR3 is TGTGCCAGCAGCTTAGAGGGGGCGGACGACAATGAGCAGTTCTTC.

V is TRBV6-6 and J is TRBJ1-2, with unresolved D. Per germline, CDR1 MNHNY and CDR2 SVGAGI (reference sequence). CDR3 size: 12 residues. V dropped 2 bases and J dropped 8 bases, with 9 bases sitting between them. The CDR3 DNA follows: TGTGCCAGCAGTTACCTCGGTCCGGGCTACACCTTC. Protein sequence: CASSYLGPGYTF.

V is TRBV15 and J is TRBJ2-3; 8 bases agree with TRBD1. The length of the CDR3 is 15 residues. Germline V gene data show CDR1 as LNHNV and CDR2 as YYDKDF (reference sequence). J gave up 4 bases and V 0 bases, and 3 bases lay outside the gene matches. The CDR3 loop is CATSRDPTGADTQYF. In DNA, the CDR3 is TGTGCCACCAGCAGAGATCCGACAGGGGCAGATACGCAGTATTTT. The whole variable domain, filled in from reference TRBV15 and TRBJ2-3, reads DAMVIQNPRYQVTQFGKPVTLSCSQTLNHNVMYWYQQKSSQAPKLLFHYYDKDFNNEADTPDNFQSRRPNTSFCFLDIRSPGLGDTAMYLCATSRDPTGADTQYFGPGTRLTVL.

The chain links TRBV9 to TRBJ2-1; D may be TRBD2 (5 bases). The V gene's germline CDR1 is SGDLS and CDR2 YYNGEE. This CDR3 has 14 residues. The V gene lost 0 bases and the J gene lost 8 bases, with 12 bases spanning the gap. The CDR3 loop is CASSVARERDEQFF. In DNA form, the CDR3 reads TGTGCCAGCAGCGTAGCAAGGGAGAGGGATGAGCAGTTCTTC.

The J gene is TRBJ2-3, the V gene TRBV5-1, with D tentatively TRBD2 (5 bases). Trimming shortened V by 5 bases and J by 7 bases, and 8 bases separated the two germline ends. This CDR3 contains 11 residues. Germline CDR1 is SGHRS and CDR2 is YFSETQ. CDR3 loop: CASRSDYTQYF. CDR3 bases: TGCGCCAGCAGGTCGGACTATACGCAGTATTTT.

This chain connects TRBV9 to TRBJ2-3, with D unresolved. Trimming removed 0 bases at V and 1 base at J, with 9 bases between. This CDR3 region has 15 residues. Germline V gene sequence: CDR1 SGDLS, CDR2 YYNGEE. As DNA, the CDR3 is TGTGCCAGCAGCGTAGACGACGGAGGCACAGATACGCAGTATTTT. Its protein product is CASSVDDGGTDTQYF.

The gene calls are TRBV13 and TRBJ2-7; 9 positions agree with TRBD1. Germline lookup yields CDR1 PRHDT and CDR2 FYEKMQ (reference sequence). The junction had 11 bases not matched to a gene; V was cut back by 5 bases and J by 6 bases. CDR3 length: 15 residues. Here the CDR3 reads CASSPAGQGMAEQYF. The DNA of the CDR3 is TGTGCCAGCAGCCCGGCGGGACAGGGAATGGCCGAGCAGTACTTC.

This chain links TRBV4-2 with TRBJ2-2, with 14 positions matching TRBD2. The CDR3 totals 17 residues. Losses at the gene ends were 3 bases for V and 7 bases for J; bases not matched to a gene: 7. CDR1 LGHNA and CDR2 YNFKEQ come from the germline V gene. The CDR3 here is CASSQARGTSGGGELFF. DNA of the CDR3: TGTGCCAGCAGCCAGGCTCGCGGGACTAGCGGGGGCGGGGAGCTGTTTTTT.

In this sample, this clone turned up many times. The chain uses TRBV29-1 and TRBJ1-5, with 9 bases that match TRBD1. CDR1 and CDR2 from the germline V gene are SQVTM and ANQGSEA. Germline trimming cut 5 bases from V and 5 bases from J; bases unmatched to any gene: 7. This CDR3 has 14 residues. As DNA, the CDR3 is TGCAGCGTTAGGGGACAGGGTTACGATCAGCCCCAGCATTTT. It encodes CSVRGQGYDQPQHF.